This passage covers 31 T cell receptor beta chains from one sample sequenced in a study of cytomegalovirus exposure and HLA in healthy donors. Vbeta (60) and Jbeta (13) primers were used in the PCR. The method was immunoSEQ multiplex PCR; TCRdb's version includes in-frame clones alone and lacks a portion of them. The table has about 190,000 clones, over 80% seen once; the top ten hold 6.3%. The sample comprised PBMCs. The receptor set was obtained from a man between 40 and 49 years old in good health and CMV-seropositive.

The genes are TRBV27 and TRBJ1-1; tentatively, D is TRBD1 (5 bases). This CDR3 is built from 13 residues. Trimming took 2 bases from V and 1 from J, leaving 5 bases between them. Germline-derived CDR1 and CDR2 are MNHEY and SMNVEV (reference sequence). CDR3 loop: CASSLRGNTEAFF. In nucleotides, the CDR3 is TGTGCCAGCAGTTTAAGGGGGAACACTGAAGCTTTCTTT.

The J gene is TRBJ2-1, the V gene TRBV10-3; tentative D call: TRBD2 (6 bases). The CDR3 loop spans 15 amino acids. CDR1 ENHRY and CDR2 SYGVKD come from the germline V gene. V lost 2 bases and J lost 0, with 8 bases in between. The CDR3 region has the DNA TGTGCCATCAGTGAGCCAGCGGGCTCCTACAATGAGCAGTTCTTC. As protein: CAISEPAGSYNEQFF.

This clone was detected only once. The chain links TRBV19 to TRBJ2-2, with 13 bases fitting TRBD2. CDR3 size: 18 residues. Germline V gene lookup returns CDR1 LNHDA and CDR2 SQIVND (reference sequence). The trim removed 4 bases at V and 0 bases at J, leaving 5 bases unmatched. CDR3 protein: CASSKGTSGAANTGELFF. As DNA, the CDR3 is TGTGCCAGTAGTAAAGGGACTAGCGGGGCCGCGAACACCGGGGAGCTGTTTTTT.

The J gene is TRBJ2-2, the V gene TRBV21-1; whether TRBD1, the table's D call, matches the DNA was not checked. TRBV21-1 is deemed a pseudogene. There are 16 residues in the CDR3. CDR3 coding DNA: TGTGCCAGCAGCAAAGATGTCAGGGGCAACACCGGGGAGCTGTTTTTT. It specifies CASSKDVRGNTGELFF.

The chain links TRBV4-1 to TRBJ2-7; TRBD1 aligns across 11 bases. V shed 0 bases and J 5 bases; nucleotides not matched to a gene: 6. The CDR3 sequence is 16 residues long. CDR1 and CDR2 from the germline V gene are MGHRA and YSYEKL. CDR3 loop: CASSQDMGTGGDEQYF. CDR3 nucleotide sequence: TGCGCCAGCAGCCAAGATATGGGGACAGGGGGTGACGAGCAGTACTTC.

The chain is built from TRBV27 and TRBJ2-7; TRBD2 might be the D (6 bases). Germline CDR1 reads MNHEY; CDR2 reads SMNVEV (reference sequence). V lost 6 bases to trimming and J lost 4 bases, with 10 bases between them. The CDR3 spans 12 residues. The CDR3: CASRSAGYEQYF. CDR3 DNA sequence: TGTGCCAGCAGATCGGCGGGATACGAGCAGTACTTC.

The chain uses TRBV7-9 and TRBJ2-7, with D maybe TRBD2 (5 bases). V was trimmed by 1 base and J by 3 bases, leaving 7 bases between them. The germline CDR1 and CDR2 sequences are SEHNR and FQNEAQ (reference sequence). The CDR3 is made up of 13 amino acids. The CDR3 loop is CASSLVGDYEQYF. The CDR3 nucleotides read TGTGCCAGCAGCTTAGTCGGGGACTACGAGCAGTACTTC.

The chain joins TRBV28 to TRBJ2-5, with 7 bases that match TRBD1. The junction had 20 bases not matched to a gene; V was cut back by 5 bases and J by 5 bases. CDR3 size: 18 residues. Germline CDR1 is MDHEN and CDR2 is SYDVKM. CDR3 loop: CASSLLMTLDRVGETQYF. The CDR3 DNA reads as TGTGCCAGCAGTCTACTGATGACACTCGACAGGGTGGGGGAGACCCAGTACTTC.

This clone has a handful of counts. The rearrangement links TRBV6-9 to TRBJ1-6; no firm D call. The V and J ends lost 6 bases and 0 bases respectively, with 24 bases between them. The length of the CDR3 is 20 residues. Germline CDR1 and CDR2: MNHGY and SVAAGI. The CDR3 protein is CASRPGGSGRESSYNSPLHF. As DNA, the CDR3 is TGTGCCAGCAGACCCGGCGGATCTGGTAGGGAGAGCTCCTATAATTCACCCCTCCACTTT.

The chain has TRBV7-9 and TRBJ1-5; D unresolved. Trimming shortened V by 2 bases and J by 1 base, and 6 bases separated the two germline ends. The CDR3 is made up of 14 amino acids. Germline V gene sequence: CDR1 SEHNR, CDR2 FQNEAQ (reference sequence). This chain's CDR3 is CASSLTGSNQPQHF. DNA for the CDR3: TGTGCCAGCAGCTTAACGGGGAGCAATCAGCCCCAGCATTTT.

The chain carries TRBV4-1 and TRBJ1-6; D may be TRBD1 (5 bases). The germline V and J ends were trimmed by 1 base and 7 bases, with 14 bases remaining between them. CDR3 length: 16 residues. The germline CDR1 and CDR2 sequences are MGHRA and YSYEKL. The CDR3 is CASSQAPWGGNSPLHF. The DNA of the CDR3 is TGCGCCAGCAGCCAAGCCCCTTGGGGGGGAAATTCACCCCTCCACTTT.

The chain employs TRBV27 and TRBJ2-2; 7 bases are shared with TRBD1. With 0 bases clipped from V and 5 bases from J, the junction kept 3 bases outside the gene matches. CDR1 and CDR2 from the germline V gene are MNHEY and SMNVEV (reference sequence). This CDR3 is built from 15 residues. CDR3 in DNA: TGTGCCAGCAGTTTATCGGGCAGGGGGACCGGGGAGCTGTTTTTT. Protein sequence: CASSLSGRGTGELFF.

V and J are TRBV10-3 and TRBJ2-7, with 11 bases fitting TRBD2. The J segment lost 4 bases and the V segment lost 10 bases, leaving 15 bases of the junction unmatched. This CDR3 is built from 16 residues. The germline V gene encodes CDR1 ENHRY and CDR2 SYGVKD. CDR3 sequence: CATREGSGGAVYEQYF. The DNA of the CDR3 is TGTGCCACCCGGGAGGGTAGCGGGGGGGCCGTTTACGAGCAGTACTTC.

This clone was counted only a few times. The chain combines TRBV29-1 with TRBJ2-7; TRBD1 matches at 7 bases. The CDR3 spans 14 residues. Germline V gene sequence: CDR1 SQVTM, CDR2 ANQGSEA. Trimming at V came to 2 bases and at J to 1 base, leaving 5 bases not matched to a gene. CDR3 sequence reads: CSVELLDRSYEQYF. The CDR3 DNA sequence: TGCAGCGTTGAACTTCTGGACAGGTCCTACGAGCAGTACTTC.

This clone has just a few counts. The chain links TRBV21-1 to TRBJ2-3; TRBD1 reflects the table's D call only, with no check against the DNA. TRBV21-1 is tagged as a pseudogene. The CDR3 extends over 17 amino acids. The CDR3 DNA sequence: TGTGCCAGCAGCAAATTCCGCCGGGACATTAGCACAGATACGCAGTATTTT. This gives the protein CASSKFRRDISTDTQYF.

The gene calls are TRBV7-2 and TRBJ2-7; TRBD2 aligns across 8 bases. CDR1 is SGHTA, CDR2 FQGNSA, per germline. The CDR3 consists of 15 residues. Losses at the gene ends were 2 bases for V and 0 bases for J; bases not matched to a gene: 3. The CDR3 DNA reads as TGTGCCAGCAGCTTATCACTAGCGGACTCCTACGAGCAGTACTTC. This encodes CASSLSLADSYEQYF.

The chain uses TRBV5-4 and TRBJ2-5; 16 positions agree with TRBD2. The ends lost 4 bases at V and 2 bases at J; junction bases unmatched: 5. The germline V gene has CDR1 SGHNT and CDR2 YYREEE (reference sequence). CDR3 length equals 17 residues. The CDR3 bases are TGTGCCAGCAGCCCACCGGGACTAGCGGGGGGGCAAGAGACCCAGTACTTC. It yields the protein CASSPPGLAGGQETQYF.

The chain is built from TRBV5-1 and TRBJ2-7, with a possible D match to TRBD1 (6 bases). The germline V and J ends were trimmed by 1 base and 5 bases, with 10 bases remaining between them. Germline V CDR1 and CDR2: SGHRS, YFSETQ. This CDR3 region has 13 residues. The CDR3 DNA reads as TGCGCCAGCAGCTTGACAGGGAGCCACGAGCAGTACTTC. Encoded protein: CASSLTGSHEQYF.

The CDR3 sequence is CASRPGLALETQYF. The CDR3 coding sequence is TGTGCCAGCAGACCCGGACTAGCCTTAGAGACCCAGTACTTC. This chain links TRBV6-6 with TRBJ2-5; 8 nucleotides match TRBD2. The CDR3 consists of 14 residues. In germline, CDR1 is MNHNY, CDR2 SVGAGI (reference sequence). Trimming took 6 bases from V and 4 from J; bases not matched to a gene: 7.

This clone was counted between two and nine times. The rearrangement links TRBV19 to TRBJ1-1, with D unclear. Between the trimmed V and J ends, which lost 6 bases and 6 bases, there was a span of 14 bases. Germline CDR1 and CDR2: LNHDA and SQIVND (reference sequence). This CDR3 comprises 13 residues. CDR3 coding DNA: TGTGCCAGTAGGATGCTCGGCGGGCCTGAAGCTTTCTTT. Translating gives CASRMLGGPEAFF.

The genes are TRBV19 and TRBJ2-6, with TRBD1 identical over 8 bases. The CDR3 spans 18 residues. V dropped 4 bases and J dropped 8; count of bases not matched to a gene: 16. Germline values: CDR1 LNHDA, CDR2 SQIVND (reference sequence). In DNA form, the CDR3 reads TGTGCCAGTAGTAAGTCGATCGGAGCTGGACAGGGAACCAACGTCCTGACTTTC. Protein: CASSKSIGAGQGTNVLTF.

The chain couples TRBV5-8 to TRBJ2-7, with D maybe TRBD2 (6 bases). The length of the CDR3 is 17 residues. Germline CDR1 and CDR2: SGHTS and YDEGEE. The germline V and J ends were trimmed by 0 bases and 6 bases, with 22 bases remaining between them. The CDR3 DNA reads as TGTGCCAGCAGCTTGGGTTTTTTCAGAGGGGCGCGGGGCGAGCAGTACTTC. Translation: CASSLGFFRGARGEQYF.

The chain joins TRBV9 to TRBJ2-2; 7 nucleotides align to TRBD1. V lost 0 bases, J lost 6 bases, and 8 bases stayed unmatched. This CDR3 is 16 amino acids long. Germline V gene sequence: CDR1 SGDLS, CDR2 YYNGEE. CDR3 sequence reads: CASSVEVRGHPGELFF. The DNA of the CDR3 is TGTGCCAGCAGCGTAGAAGTAAGGGGGCACCCCGGGGAGCTGTTTTTT.

The V call is TRBV27, the J call TRBJ1-2, with D unclear. The CDR3 has 14 residues. Germline V lookup: CDR1 MNHEY, CDR2 SMNVEV (reference sequence). Trimming stripped 6 bases from V and 8 bases from J, with 19 bases between. The CDR3 loop reads CASSLSPGSSGYTF. In DNA, the CDR3 is TGTGCCAGCAGCTTAAGCCCGGGGAGTAGCGGCTACACCTTC.

The CDR3 region is CASSSRTRADTQYF. For the CDR3, the DNA is TGCGCCAGCAGCTCACGGACTAGGGCAGATACGCAGTATTTT. The V gene is TRBV4-3, the J gene TRBJ2-3; 7 nucleotides agree with TRBD2. The CDR3 spans 14 residues. V dropped 5 bases and J dropped 4; count of bases not matched to a gene: 6. CDR1 and CDR2 from the germline V gene are LGHNA and YSLEER.

Only a few counts were recorded for this clone. The genes are TRBV7-2 and TRBJ1-3; perhaps TRBD1 as D (5 bases). The germline V and J ends were trimmed by 6 bases and 4 bases, with 10 bases remaining between them. Germline V gives CDR1 SGHTA, CDR2 FQGNSA. The CDR3 is made up of 13 amino acids. The chain's CDR3 is CASSPGVGNTIYF. In nucleotides, the CDR3 is TGTGCCAGCAGTCCGGGGGTCGGAAACACCATATATTTT.

Remarks on this clone: The junction differs from germline at one of its ends, possibly a read error. The rearrangement uses TRBV7-9 and TRBJ2-1; the D gene is possibly TRBD2 (5 bases). The CDR3 has 12 residues. The germline V gene has CDR1 SEHNR and CDR2 FQNEAQ (reference sequence). The CDR3 coding sequence is TGTTCCAGCAGCTTACGAGGGCATGAGCAGTTCTTC. Residues: CSSSLRGHEQFF. Looking up the rest from reference TRBV7-9 and TRBJ2-1 gives the full variable domain: DTGVSQNPRHKITKRGQNVTFRCDPISEHNRLYWYRQTLGQGPEFLTYFQNEAQLEKSRLLSDRFSAERPKGSFSTLEIQRTEQGDSAMYLCSSSLRGHEQFFGPGTRLTVL.

The V call is TRBV19, the J call TRBJ2-5; D gene ambiguous. Per germline, CDR1 LNHDA and CDR2 SQIVND (reference sequence). The V gene lost 3 bases and the J gene lost 3 bases, with 11 bases spanning the gap. This CDR3 is 14 amino acids long. The CDR3, as DNA: TGTGCCAGTAGTATTGGTCTGCTAGAAGAGACCCAGTACTTC. It yields the protein CASSIGLLEETQYF.

V usage is TRBV9 and J usage is TRBJ1-2; D uncertain. V shed 1 base and J shed 8 bases, with 18 bases lying between them. The germline CDR1 and CDR2 sequences are SGDLS and YYNGEE. This CDR3 contains 15 residues. Here the CDR3 DNA reads TGTGCCAGCAGCGTATCACGGTTGGGAGGGAAAGGCTACACCTTC. Protein: CASSVSRLGGKGYTF.

This clone came up once. The chain recombines TRBV18 with TRBJ1-6; perhaps TRBD1 as D (6 bases). The length of the CDR3 is 15 residues. Germline CDR1 and CDR2: KGHSH and LQKENI. Trimming took 4 bases from V and 8 from J, leaving 15 bases between them. DNA for the CDR3: TGTGCCAGCTCACGGCTACAGGGTACCGATTCACCCCTCCACTTT. This gives the protein CASSRLQGTDSPLHF.

This clone turned up a few times. The CDR3 sequence is CASSDLSGTATNYGYTF. DNA for the CDR3: TGTGCCAGCAGCGACTTGTCCGGGACAGCCACTAACTATGGCTACACCTTC. V gene TRBV9 combines with J gene TRBJ1-2, with 7 bases matching TRBD1. The germline gives CDR1 SGDLS, CDR2 YYNGEE. V was clipped by 3 bases and J by 0 bases; unmatched bases: 11. The CDR3 totals 17 residues.